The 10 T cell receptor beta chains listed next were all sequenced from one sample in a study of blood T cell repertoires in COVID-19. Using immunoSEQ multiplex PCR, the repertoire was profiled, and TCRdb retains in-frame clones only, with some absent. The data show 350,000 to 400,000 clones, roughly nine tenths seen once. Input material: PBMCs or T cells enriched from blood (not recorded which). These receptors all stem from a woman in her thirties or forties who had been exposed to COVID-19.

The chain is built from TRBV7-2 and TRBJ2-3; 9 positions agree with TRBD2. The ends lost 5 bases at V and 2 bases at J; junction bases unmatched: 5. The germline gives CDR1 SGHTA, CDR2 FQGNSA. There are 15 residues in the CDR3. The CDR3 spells CASSRVAGVTDTQYF. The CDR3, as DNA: TGTGCCAGCAGCCGGGTAGCGGGAGTCACAGATACGCAGTATTTT.

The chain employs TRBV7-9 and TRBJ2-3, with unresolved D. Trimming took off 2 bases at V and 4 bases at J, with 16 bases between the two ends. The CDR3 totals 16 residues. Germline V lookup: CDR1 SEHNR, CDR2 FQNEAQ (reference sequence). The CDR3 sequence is CASSLSSGLIADTQYF. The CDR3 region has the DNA TGTGCCAGCAGCTTATCTTCGGGTTTGATCGCAGATACGCAGTATTTT.

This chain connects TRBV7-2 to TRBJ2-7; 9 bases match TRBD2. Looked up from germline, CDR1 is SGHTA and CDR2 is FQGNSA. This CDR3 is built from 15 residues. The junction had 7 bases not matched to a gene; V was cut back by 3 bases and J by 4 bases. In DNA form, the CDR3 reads TGTGCCAGCAGCTTTAAGGGTAGCGGGAGTTACGAGCAGTACTTC. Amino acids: CASSFKGSGSYEQYF.

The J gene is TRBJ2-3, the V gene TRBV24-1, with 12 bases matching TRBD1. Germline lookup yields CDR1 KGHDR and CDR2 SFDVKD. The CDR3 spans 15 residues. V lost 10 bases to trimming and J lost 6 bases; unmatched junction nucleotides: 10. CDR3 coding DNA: TGTGCCACGAGTCTTTGGGACAGGGGGCTGGATACGCAGTATTTT. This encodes CATSLWDRGLDTQYF.

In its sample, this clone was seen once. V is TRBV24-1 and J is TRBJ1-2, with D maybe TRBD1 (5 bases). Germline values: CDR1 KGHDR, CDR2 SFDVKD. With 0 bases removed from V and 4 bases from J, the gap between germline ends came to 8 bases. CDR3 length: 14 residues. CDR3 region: CATSDLDSPYGYTF. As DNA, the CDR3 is TGTGCCACCAGTGATTTGGACAGCCCCTATGGCTACACCTTC.

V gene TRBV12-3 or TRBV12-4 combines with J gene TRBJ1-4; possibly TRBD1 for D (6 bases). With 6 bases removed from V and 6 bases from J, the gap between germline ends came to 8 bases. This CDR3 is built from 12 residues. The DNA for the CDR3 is TGTGCCAGCAGACAGGGCTATGAAAAACTGTTTTTT. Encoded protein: CASRQGYEKLFF.

The CDR3 here is CASSALTSGETDTQYF. In nucleotides, the CDR3 is TGTGCCAGCAGTGCCTTGACTAGCGGGGAGACAGATACGCAGTATTTT. The chain uses TRBV27 and TRBJ2-3; TRBD2 agrees at 11 bases. From germline, CDR1 is MNHEY and CDR2 SMNVEV (reference sequence). The J segment lost 3 bases and the V segment lost 5 bases, leaving 7 bases of the junction unmatched. CDR3 length: 16 residues.

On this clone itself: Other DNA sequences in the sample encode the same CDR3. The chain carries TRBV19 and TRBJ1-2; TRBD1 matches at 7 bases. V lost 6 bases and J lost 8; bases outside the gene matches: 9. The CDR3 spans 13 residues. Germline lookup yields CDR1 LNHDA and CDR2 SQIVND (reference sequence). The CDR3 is CASRETGTYGYTF. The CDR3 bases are TGTGCCAGTAGGGAGACAGGGACGTACGGCTACACCTTC.

The CDR3 region has the DNA TGTGCCAGCTTCGTAACACCCAACACCGGGGAGCTGTTTTTT. Translation gives CASFVTPNTGELFF. This chain joins TRBV7-8 and TRBJ2-2; D is unresolved. The CDR3 is 14 residues long. The V gene's germline CDR1 is SGHVS and CDR2 FQNEAQ. V shed 8 bases and J shed 2 bases, with 12 bases lying between them.

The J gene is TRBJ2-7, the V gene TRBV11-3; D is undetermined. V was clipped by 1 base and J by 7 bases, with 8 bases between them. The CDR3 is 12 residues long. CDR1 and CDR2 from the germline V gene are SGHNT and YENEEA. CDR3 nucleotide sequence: TGTGCCAGCAGCTTAGGGTCGAGGGAGCAGTACTTC. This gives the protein CASSLGSREQYF.